This TCR beta chain was identified during a study of blood T cell repertoires in COVID-19 (dated by TCRdb to about 2020). At the level of the whole study: Samples from collaborators originated in the United States, Italy and Spain and spanned both the acute and convalescent phases of COVID-19. The material from the prospective study consisted of cDNA or gDNA derived from T cells, B-cell-depleted T cells, or PBMCs. Deeply sampled blood TCRbeta repertoires from subjects exposed to, actively infected with, or recovered from COVID-19 were included in the dataset. The repertoires were released in a freely available public database intended as a resource for research on the immune response to SARS-CoV-2. The samples were drawn from the first 160 participants of the ongoing ImmuneRACE study and from 1,200 or so subjects provided by 6 global collaborators. Sample metadata almost always included a de-identified subject ID, COVID-19 status, age in years and sex. HLA class I and class II types, where available, came from metadata supplied by the sample provider rather than from assay-based typing. Here is what the overall study found, with its caveats: Clinical and demographic metadata were provided uncurated, with the amount varying by source and participant.

Remarks on this clone: Which antigen it targets is not known. Base qualities are not at hand, and no much larger clone is one base apart.

Whole blood was collected in K2EDTA tubes by collaborating institutions according to the institutions' own protocols. For TCRbeta analysis, collaborator samples were shipped as frozen whole blood, as isolated PBMCs, or as DNA extracted from either sample type. According to the germline V gene (reference sequence), CDR1 reads LNHDA and CDR2 reads SQIVND. From its cysteine to its phenylalanine, the CDR3 spans 13 amino acids. This entry keeps only the CDR3 DNA: 39 bases, framed from base 1. V is cut back by 7 bases and J by 7 bases, with 5 bases in the junction unmatched. The immunoSEQ Assay, a bias-controlled multiplex PCR, was used to amplify TCRbeta CDR3 regions from genomic DNA. The authors' pipeline ran thus. The number of nucleated cells in each sample was estimated by amplification of reference gene primers within the assay. To quantify the absolute abundance of each unique TCRbeta CDR3 rearrangement, sequence reads were collapsed and filtered. Productive Simpson clonality was computed per sample as the square root of Simpson's diversity index over productive rearrangements. TCRdb stores this immuneACCESS table with in-frame sequences only. Part of the clones is absent; in the studies checked, under half of the shortfall reflects unresolved V genes, and no reason is known for the rest. Clone size and V and J calls were adopted from that table, with D and trimming inferred from the DNA. The sample records 200,000 to 300,000 clones, around four fifths of which are singletons. The ten largest clones take up 1.9% of the sample.

This chain is built from TRBV19 and TRBJ1-4, with TRBD1 matching 8 junction bases. Sequenced material: peripheral blood. The source is a woman aged 80 or older with acute or convalescent COVID-19. The DNA sequence is given as TGTGCCAGTAACCAGGGGGCAGGTGAAAAACTGTTTTTT. Translated, it gives CASNQGAGEKLFF.